This entry concerns a single TCR beta chain. The germline gives CDR1 SGHAT, CDR2 FQNNGV. Trimming left V 5 bases short and J 9 bases short, with 17 bases between. The CDR3 covers 15 residues. TCRdb's table, derived via immunoSEQ multiplex PCR, lists solely in-frame clones and lacks some. The sample records roughly 300,000 clones, around 86% being singletons. The data are from a study of blood T cell repertoires in COVID-19. Study context: The United States, Italy and Spain supplied acute and convalescent COVID-19 samples. Sample material is recorded as cDNA or gDNA derived from T cells, B-cell-depleted T cells, or PBMCs.

The receptor comes from a woman aged 40 to 50 with acute COVID-19. The gene calls are TRBV11-2 and TRBJ1-6; no clear D gene. The specimen was PBMCs or T cells enriched from blood (not recorded which). CDR3 bases: TGTGCCAGCAGCCGCCACTTAGGAGTTGGTTCACCCCTCCACTTT. Its protein is CASSRHLGVGSPLHF.